This entry is about one TCR beta chain. What it binds is unknown. CDR3 size: 14 residues. Trimming took off 6 bases at V and 12 bases at J, with 22 bases between the two ends. In germline, CDR1 is MRHNA, CDR2 SNTAGT. This specimen comes from a study of blood T cells in healthy people across ages. Study overall: Every two T cells gave about one barcoded beta molecule via template switching. Study-level results: Expanded clonotype changes were possibly confounded by unknown donor CMV status.

Then a second PCR, running roughly 7 to 11 cycles, was carried out with a sample-barcoded 5' primer and a J-beta primer mix. One entry per CDR3 protein results from TCRdb running MiXCR on the 5' RACE reads. The data contain about 1.6 million distinct CDR3 sequences, about 31% of them singletons. The sequencing sample was made of blood. The clonotype was recovered from a woman in her twenties or thirties in good health. This chain connects TRBV6-4 to TRBJ2-3; the D call may be TRBD1 or TRBD2 (5 bases each). The CDR3 sequence: CASRDRGEPLPQYF. Written as DNA, the CDR3 is TGTGCCAGCAGGGATAGAGGGGAGCCTCTCCCCCAGTATTTT.